These 3 T cell receptor beta chains share one sample of origin, sequenced in a study of blood T cell repertoires in COVID-19. Produced via immunoSEQ multiplex PCR; TCRdb's table is partial and in-frame only. Of under 450,000 clones in the sample, 75% to 90% were seen once. The sequencing sample was made of PBMCs or T cells enriched from blood (not recorded which). The source of these receptors is a woman aged 45-65 years who had recovered from COVID-19.

The chain joins TRBV7-2 to TRBJ1-2; possibly TRBD1 for D (6 bases). Germline assignment: CDR1 SGHTA and CDR2 FQGNSA. The CDR3 length is 13 residues. V gave up 3 bases and J gave up 8 bases, with 13 bases separating them. The CDR3 sequence is CASSFTGQGGYTF. The CDR3 DNA reads TGTGCCAGCAGCTTCACAGGCCAGGGGGGCTACACCTTC.

The rearrangement joins TRBV5-1 to TRBJ2-7, with TRBD1 matching 8 bases. Germline V lookup: CDR1 SGHRS, CDR2 YFSETQ. V lost 5 bases to trimming and J lost 3 bases; unmatched junction nucleotides: 10. This CDR3 is built from 15 residues. Here the CDR3 DNA reads TGCGCCAGCAGGGTGGGGCAGGACAGGGACTACGAGCAGTACTTC. As protein: CASRVGQDRDYEQYF.

The chain is built from TRBV7-9 and TRBJ1-2; 7 bases map to TRBD1. The V gene's germline CDR1 is SEHNR and CDR2 FQNEAQ (reference sequence). J was trimmed by 4 bases and V by 5 bases; bases with no gene match: 7. This CDR3 has 14 amino acids. The CDR3 reads CASSQRGLGYGYTF. The CDR3, as DNA: TGTGCCAGCAGCCAGAGGGGGCTGGGCTATGGCTACACCTTC.